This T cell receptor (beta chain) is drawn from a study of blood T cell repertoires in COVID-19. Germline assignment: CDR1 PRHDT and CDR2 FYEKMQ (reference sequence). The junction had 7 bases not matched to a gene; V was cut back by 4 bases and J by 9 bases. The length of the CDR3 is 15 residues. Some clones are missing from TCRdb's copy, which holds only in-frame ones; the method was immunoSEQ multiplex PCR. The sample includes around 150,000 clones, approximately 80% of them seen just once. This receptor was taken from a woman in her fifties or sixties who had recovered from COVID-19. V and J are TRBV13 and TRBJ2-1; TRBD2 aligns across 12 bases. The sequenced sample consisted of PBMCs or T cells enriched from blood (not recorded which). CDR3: CASSSRLAGVLEQFF. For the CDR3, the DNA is TGTGCCAGCAGCTCTCGACTAGCGGGAGTACTTGAGCAGTTCTTC.